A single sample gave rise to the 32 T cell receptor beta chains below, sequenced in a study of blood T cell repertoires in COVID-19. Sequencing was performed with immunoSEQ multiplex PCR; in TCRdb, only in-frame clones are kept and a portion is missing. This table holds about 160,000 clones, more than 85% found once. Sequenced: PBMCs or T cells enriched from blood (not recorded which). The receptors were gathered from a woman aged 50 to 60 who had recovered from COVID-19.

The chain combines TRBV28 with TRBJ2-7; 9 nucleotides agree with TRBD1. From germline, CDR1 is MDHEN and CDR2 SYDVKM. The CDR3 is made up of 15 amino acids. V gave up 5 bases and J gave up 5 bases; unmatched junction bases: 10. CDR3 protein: CASSLAGTGSHEQYF. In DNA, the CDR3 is TGTGCCAGCAGTCTTGCCGGGACAGGGTCCCACGAGCAGTACTTC.

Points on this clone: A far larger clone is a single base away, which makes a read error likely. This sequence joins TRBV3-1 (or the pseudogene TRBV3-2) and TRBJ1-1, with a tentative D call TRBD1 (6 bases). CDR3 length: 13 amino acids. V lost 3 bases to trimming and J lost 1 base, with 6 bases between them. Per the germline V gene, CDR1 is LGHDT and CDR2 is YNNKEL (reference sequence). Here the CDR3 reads CASSQTGNTEAFF. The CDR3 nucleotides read TGTGCCAGCAGCCAGACAGGGAACACTGAAGCTTTCTTT.

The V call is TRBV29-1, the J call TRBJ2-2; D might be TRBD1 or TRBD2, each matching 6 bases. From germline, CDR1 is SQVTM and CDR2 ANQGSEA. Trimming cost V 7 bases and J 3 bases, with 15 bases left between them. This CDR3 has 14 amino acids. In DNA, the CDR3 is TGCAGCGCGGGGGCCAGGGTAGACACCGGGGAGCTGTTTTTT. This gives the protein CSAGARVDTGELFF.

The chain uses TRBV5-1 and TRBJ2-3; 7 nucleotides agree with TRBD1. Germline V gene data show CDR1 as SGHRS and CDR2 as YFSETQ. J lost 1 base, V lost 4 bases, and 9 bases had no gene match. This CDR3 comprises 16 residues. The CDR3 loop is CASSTPRDSRTDTQYF. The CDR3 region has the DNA TGCGCCAGCAGCACCCCCCGGGACAGTCGCACAGATACGCAGTATTTT.

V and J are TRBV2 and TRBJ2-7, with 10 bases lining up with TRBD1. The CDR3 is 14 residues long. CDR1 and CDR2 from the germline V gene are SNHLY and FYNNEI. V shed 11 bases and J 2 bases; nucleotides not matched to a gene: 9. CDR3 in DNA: TGTGCCGGAGACCCCGGGACAGGGGCCTACGAGCAGTACTTC. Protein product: CAGDPGTGAYEQYF.

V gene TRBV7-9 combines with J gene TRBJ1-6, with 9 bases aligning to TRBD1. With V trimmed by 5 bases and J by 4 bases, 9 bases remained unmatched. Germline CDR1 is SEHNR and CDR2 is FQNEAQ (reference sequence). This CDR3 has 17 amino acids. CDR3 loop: CASSPARGQGYNSPLHF. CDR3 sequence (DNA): TGTGCCAGCAGCCCCGCGAGGGGACAGGGTTATAATTCACCCCTCCACTTT.

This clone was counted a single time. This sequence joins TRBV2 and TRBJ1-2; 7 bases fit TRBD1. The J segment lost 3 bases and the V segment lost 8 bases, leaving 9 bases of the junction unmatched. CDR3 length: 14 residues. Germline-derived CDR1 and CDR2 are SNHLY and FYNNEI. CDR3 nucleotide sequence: TGTGCCAGCGGGGTGACAGGGTGGGACTATGGCTACACCTTC. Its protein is CASGVTGWDYGYTF.

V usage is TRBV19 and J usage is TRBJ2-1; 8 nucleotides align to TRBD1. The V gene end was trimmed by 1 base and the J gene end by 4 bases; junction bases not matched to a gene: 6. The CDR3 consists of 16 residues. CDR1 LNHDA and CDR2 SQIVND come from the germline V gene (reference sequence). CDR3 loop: CASSIGPGGPYNEQFF. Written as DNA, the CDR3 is TGTGCCAGTAGTATAGGTCCAGGGGGCCCTTACAATGAGCAGTTCTTC.

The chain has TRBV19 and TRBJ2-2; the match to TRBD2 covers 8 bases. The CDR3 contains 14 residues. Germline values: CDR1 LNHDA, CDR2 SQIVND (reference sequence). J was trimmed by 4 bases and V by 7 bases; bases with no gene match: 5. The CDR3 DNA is TGTGCCAGTACCGTTAGCGGGACCACCGGGGAGCTGTTTTTT. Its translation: CASTVSGTTGELFF.

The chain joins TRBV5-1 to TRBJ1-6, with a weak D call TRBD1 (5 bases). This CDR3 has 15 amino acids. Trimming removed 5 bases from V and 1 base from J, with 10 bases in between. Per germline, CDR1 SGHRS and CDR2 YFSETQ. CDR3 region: CASRATESYNSPLHF. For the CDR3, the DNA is TGCGCCAGCAGGGCGACAGAATCCTATAATTCACCCCTCCACTTT.

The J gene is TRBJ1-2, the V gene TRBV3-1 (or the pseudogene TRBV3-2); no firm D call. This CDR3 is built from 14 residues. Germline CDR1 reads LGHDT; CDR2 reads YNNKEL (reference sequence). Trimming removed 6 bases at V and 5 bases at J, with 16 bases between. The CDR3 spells CASRHGGVWYGYTF. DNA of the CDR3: TGTGCCAGCAGACACGGCGGGGTGTGGTATGGCTACACCTTC.

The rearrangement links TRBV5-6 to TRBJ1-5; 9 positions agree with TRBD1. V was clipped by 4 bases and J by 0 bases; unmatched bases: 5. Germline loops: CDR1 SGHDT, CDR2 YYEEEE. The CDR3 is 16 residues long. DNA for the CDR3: TGTGCCAGCAGCGGGAGGGACAGGGCTAGCAATCAGCCCCAGCATTTT. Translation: CASSGRDRASNQPQHF.

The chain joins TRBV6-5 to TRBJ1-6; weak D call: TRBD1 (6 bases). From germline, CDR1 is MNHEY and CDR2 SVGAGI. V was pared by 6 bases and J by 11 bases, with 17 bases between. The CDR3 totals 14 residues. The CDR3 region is CASRLGGAGAPLHF. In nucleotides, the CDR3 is TGTGCCAGCAGGCTAGGGGGAGCGGGGGCACCCCTCCACTTT.

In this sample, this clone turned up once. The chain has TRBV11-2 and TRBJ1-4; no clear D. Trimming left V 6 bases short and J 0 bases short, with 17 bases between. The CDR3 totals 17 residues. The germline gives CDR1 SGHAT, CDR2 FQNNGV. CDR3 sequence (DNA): TGTGCCAGCAGTATATTGGGAGGAGGAACAACTAATGAAAAACTGTTTTTT. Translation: CASSILGGGTTNEKLFF.

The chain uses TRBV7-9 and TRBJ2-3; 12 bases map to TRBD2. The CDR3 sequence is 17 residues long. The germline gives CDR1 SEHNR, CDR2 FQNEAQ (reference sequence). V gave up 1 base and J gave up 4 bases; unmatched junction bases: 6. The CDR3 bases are TGTGCCAGCAGCTTAGGGGCTAGCGGGAGGGCCCCAGATACGCAGTATTTT. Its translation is CASSLGASGRAPDTQYF.

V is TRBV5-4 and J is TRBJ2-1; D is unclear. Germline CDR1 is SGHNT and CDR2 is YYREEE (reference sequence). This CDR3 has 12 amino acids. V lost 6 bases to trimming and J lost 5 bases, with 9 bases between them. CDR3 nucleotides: TGTGCCAGCACCATAGGAGACAATGAGCAGTTCTTC. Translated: CASTIGDNEQFF. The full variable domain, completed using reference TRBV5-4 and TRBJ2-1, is ETGVTQSPTHLIKTRGQQVTLRCSSQSGHNTVSWYQQALGQGPQFIFQYYREEENGRGNFPPRFSGLQFPNYSSELNVNALELDDSALYLCASTIGDNEQFFGPGTRLTVL.

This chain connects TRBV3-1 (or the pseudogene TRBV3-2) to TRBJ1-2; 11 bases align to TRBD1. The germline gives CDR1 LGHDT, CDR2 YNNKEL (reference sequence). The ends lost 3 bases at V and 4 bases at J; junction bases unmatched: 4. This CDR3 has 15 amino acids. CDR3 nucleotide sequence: TGTGCCAGCAGCCACTGGGACAGGGGGATCTATGGCTACACCTTC. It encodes CASSHWDRGIYGYTF.

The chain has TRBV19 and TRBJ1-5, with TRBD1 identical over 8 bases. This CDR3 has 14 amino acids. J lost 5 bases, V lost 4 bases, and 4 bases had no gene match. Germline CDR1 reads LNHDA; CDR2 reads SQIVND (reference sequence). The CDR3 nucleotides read TGTGCCAGTAGTAGGGACAGGTCGGATCAGCCCCAGCATTTT. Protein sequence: CASSRDRSDQPQHF.

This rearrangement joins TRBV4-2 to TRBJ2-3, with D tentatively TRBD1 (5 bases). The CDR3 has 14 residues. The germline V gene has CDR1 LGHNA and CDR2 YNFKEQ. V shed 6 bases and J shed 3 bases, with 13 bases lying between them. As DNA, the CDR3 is TGTGCCAGCAGGCAGGGTGTGGGGACAGATACGCAGTATTTT. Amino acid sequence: CASRQGVGTDTQYF.

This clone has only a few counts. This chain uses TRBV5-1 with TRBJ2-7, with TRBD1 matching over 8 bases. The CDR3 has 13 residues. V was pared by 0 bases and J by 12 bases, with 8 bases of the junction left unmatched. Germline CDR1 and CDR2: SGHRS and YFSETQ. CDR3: CASSLAVTGERYF. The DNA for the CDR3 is TGCGCCAGCAGCTTGGCCGTGACAGGGGAAAGGTACTTC.

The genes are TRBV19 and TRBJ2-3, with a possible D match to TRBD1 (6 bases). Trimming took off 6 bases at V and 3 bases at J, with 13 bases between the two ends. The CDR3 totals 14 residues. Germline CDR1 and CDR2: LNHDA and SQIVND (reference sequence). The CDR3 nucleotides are TGTGCCAGTAGCCCCTACGACAGGACAGATACGCAGTATTTT. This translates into CASSPYDRTDTQYF.

The CDR3 loop is CASSLGQGATNEKLFF. CDR3 coding DNA: TGTGCCAGCAGCTTAGGGCAGGGGGCAACTAATGAAAAACTGTTTTTT. The chain recombines TRBV11-2 with TRBJ1-4; 7 nucleotides match TRBD1. CDR3 size: 16 residues. V was pared by 1 base and J by 0 bases, with 2 bases of the junction left unmatched. The germline CDR1 and CDR2 sequences are SGHAT and FQNNGV.

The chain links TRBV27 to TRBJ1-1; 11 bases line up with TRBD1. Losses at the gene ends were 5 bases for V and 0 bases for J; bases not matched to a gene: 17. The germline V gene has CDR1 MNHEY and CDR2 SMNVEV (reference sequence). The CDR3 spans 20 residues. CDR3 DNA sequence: TGTGCCAGCAGTCCGGACAGGGGGCGTCCCGACTGGACCATGAACACTGAAGCTTTCTTT. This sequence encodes CASSPDRGRPDWTMNTEAFF.

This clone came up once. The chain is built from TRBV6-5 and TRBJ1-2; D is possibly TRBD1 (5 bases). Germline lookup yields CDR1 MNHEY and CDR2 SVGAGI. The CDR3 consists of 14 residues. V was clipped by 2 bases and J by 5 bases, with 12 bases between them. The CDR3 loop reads CASSYAGLSYGYTF. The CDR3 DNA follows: TGTGCCAGCAGTTACGCGGGACTTAGTTATGGCTACACCTTC.

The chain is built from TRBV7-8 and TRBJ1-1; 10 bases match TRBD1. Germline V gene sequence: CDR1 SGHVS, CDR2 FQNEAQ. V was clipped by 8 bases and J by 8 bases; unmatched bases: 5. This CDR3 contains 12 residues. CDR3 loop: CASGGTGAEAFF. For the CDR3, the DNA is TGTGCCAGCGGAGGGACAGGGGCGGAAGCTTTCTTT.

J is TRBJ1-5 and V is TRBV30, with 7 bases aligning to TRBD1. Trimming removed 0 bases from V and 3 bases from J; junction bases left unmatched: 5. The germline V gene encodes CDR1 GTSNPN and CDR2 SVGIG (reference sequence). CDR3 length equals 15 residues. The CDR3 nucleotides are TGTGCCTGGAGTGTAGGGACAGCTTACAATCAGCCCCAGCATTTT. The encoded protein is CAWSVGTAYNQPQHF.

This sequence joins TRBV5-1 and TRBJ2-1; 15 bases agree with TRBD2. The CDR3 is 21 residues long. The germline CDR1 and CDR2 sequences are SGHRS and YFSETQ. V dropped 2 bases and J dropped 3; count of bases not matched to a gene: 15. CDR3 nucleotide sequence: TGCGCCAGCAGCTTTCCTACCGGGACTAGCGGGAGGAGGTATGGCTACAATGAGCAGTTCTTC. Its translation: CASSFPTGTSGRRYGYNEQFF.

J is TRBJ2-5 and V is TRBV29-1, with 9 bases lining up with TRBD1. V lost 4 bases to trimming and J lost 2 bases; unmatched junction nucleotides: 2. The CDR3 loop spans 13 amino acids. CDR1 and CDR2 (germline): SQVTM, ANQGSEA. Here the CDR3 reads CSVAGTGQETQYF. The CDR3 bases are TGCAGCGTTGCGGGGACAGGGCAAGAGACCCAGTACTTC.

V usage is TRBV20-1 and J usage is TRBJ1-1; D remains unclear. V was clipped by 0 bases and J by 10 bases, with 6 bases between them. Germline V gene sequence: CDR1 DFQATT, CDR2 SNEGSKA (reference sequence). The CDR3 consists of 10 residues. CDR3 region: CSARDGVAFF. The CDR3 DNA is TGCAGTGCTAGAGACGGAGTAGCTTTCTTT.

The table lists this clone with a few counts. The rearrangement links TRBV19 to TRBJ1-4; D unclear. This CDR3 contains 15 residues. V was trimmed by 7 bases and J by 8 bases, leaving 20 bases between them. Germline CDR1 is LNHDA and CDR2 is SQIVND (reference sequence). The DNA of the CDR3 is TGTGCCAGTACCGAATCCCCACAGTATTACGAAAAACTGTTTTTT. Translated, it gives CASTESPQYYEKLFF.

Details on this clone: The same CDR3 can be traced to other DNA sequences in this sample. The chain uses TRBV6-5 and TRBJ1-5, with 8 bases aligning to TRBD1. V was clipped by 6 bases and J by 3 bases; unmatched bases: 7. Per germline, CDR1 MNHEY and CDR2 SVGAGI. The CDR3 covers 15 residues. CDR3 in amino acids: CASSSGQGYNQPQHF. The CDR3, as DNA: TGTGCCAGCAGCAGTGGACAGGGATACAATCAGCCCCAGCATTTT.

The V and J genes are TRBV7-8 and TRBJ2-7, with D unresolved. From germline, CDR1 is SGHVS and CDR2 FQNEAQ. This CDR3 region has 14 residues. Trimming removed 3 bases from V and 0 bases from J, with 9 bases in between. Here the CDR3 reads CASSFDDFSYEQYF. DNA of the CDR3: TGTGCCAGCAGCTTTGACGACTTCTCCTACGAGCAGTACTTC.